The 26 T cell receptor beta chains given below trace back to one sample, sequenced in a study of metastatic and nonmetastatic thyroid tumors. No treatment had been given to any patient before thyroid surgery. TCRdb re-called clones from the PCR reads using MiXCR. The table lists 25,000 to 30,000 clones, about 15% of them singletons. Source material: blood. The receptors originated from a male donor with papillary thyroid cancer or a benign thyroid nodule (not recorded which). Some clones in this sample may be carry-over from other donors' samples.

This clone has ten or more counts. The V and J genes are TRBV12-3 or TRBV12-4 and TRBJ1-6, with 9 bases lining up with TRBD1. After removal of 5 bases from V and 7 bases from J, the junction contained 6 bases not matched to a gene. The CDR3 loop spans 15 amino acids. This chain's CDR3 is CASSPSGTGNSPLHF. Here the CDR3 DNA reads TGTGCCAGCAGTCCATCCGGGACAGGGAATTCACCCCTCCACTTT.

V usage is TRBV11-1 and J usage is TRBJ1-2, with a tentative D call TRBD1 (5 bases). Trimming took off 5 bases at V and 10 bases at J, with 23 bases between the two ends. In germline, CDR1 is SGHAT, CDR2 FQDESV (reference sequence). This CDR3 is 15 amino acids long. The CDR3 DNA sequence: TGTGCCAGCAGCCTACCAACGGGACCGCCCTTCGACTACACCTTC. Protein sequence: CASSLPTGPPFDYTF. Together with reference TRBV11-1 and TRBJ1-2, the CDR3 gives the full variable domain: EAEVAQSPRYKITEKSQAVAFWCDPISGHATLYWYRQILGQGPELLVQFQDESVVDDSQLPKDRFSAERLKGVDSTLKIQPAELGDSAMYLCASSLPTGPPFDYTFGSGTRLTVV.

This chain links TRBV5-5 with TRBJ2-5, with 11 bases that match TRBD2. V was clipped by 1 base and J by 0 bases; unmatched bases: 2. Germline V CDR1 and CDR2: SGHKS, YYEKEE (reference sequence). This CDR3 has 16 amino acids. CDR3 protein: CASSLLAGGNQETQYF. CDR3 nucleotide sequence: TGTGCCAGCAGCTTGTTAGCGGGGGGGAACCAAGAGACCCAGTACTTC. The variable domain in full, completed from reference TRBV5-5 and TRBJ2-5, reads DAGVTQSPTHLIKTRGQQVTLRCSPISGHKSVSWYQQVLGQGPQFIFQYYEKEERGRGNFPDRFSARQFPNYSSELNVNALLLGDSALYLCASSLLAGGNQETQYFGPGTRLLVL.

This clone was seen at least ten times. This chain links TRBV25-1 with TRBJ2-3, with 8 bases aligning to TRBD2. The germline gives CDR1 MGHDK, CDR2 SYGVNS. V was pared by 5 bases and J by 4 bases, with 11 bases of the junction left unmatched. This CDR3 is built from 16 residues. The CDR3 region is CASSKLAVIVPDTQYF. CDR3 DNA: TGTGCCAGCAGTAAACTAGCGGTCATCGTCCCAGATACGCAGTATTTT.

This clone showed up many times. The chain carries TRBV2 and TRBJ2-1; no clear D. Trimming removed 6 bases at V and 0 bases at J, with 12 bases between. The CDR3 length is 15 residues. CDR1 is SNHLY, CDR2 FYNNEI, per germline. CDR3 in amino acids: CASSVDSSSYNEQFF. For the CDR3, the DNA is TGTGCCAGCAGCGTCGATTCTAGCTCCTACAATGAGCAGTTCTTC. The entire variable domain, with the rest obtained from reference TRBV2 and TRBJ2-1, is as follows: EPEVTQTPSHQVTQMGQEVILRCVPISNHLYFYWYRQILGQKVEFLVSFYNNEISEKSEIFDDQFSVERPDGSNFTLKIRSTKLEDSAMYFCASSVDSSSYNEQFFGPGTRLTVL.

This clone has ten or more counts. The chain has TRBV6-5 and TRBJ2-3; D is possibly TRBD2 (6 bases). The CDR3 is made up of 16 amino acids. Germline V gives CDR1 MNHEY, CDR2 SVGAGI. V was shortened by 2 bases and J by 2 bases, with 14 bases between the two germline ends. The DNA for the CDR3 is TGTGCCAGCAGTTACCCTGGGGACTCGATCACAGATACGCAGTATTTT. It encodes CASSYPGDSITDTQYF.

This clone was picked up a small number of times. Compared with germline, one end of the junction differs, possibly owing to a read error. The chain links TRBV5-8 to TRBJ2-7; D possibly corresponds to TRBD2 (6 bases). The germline V gene has CDR1 SGHTS and CDR2 YDEGEE. This CDR3 is built from 15 residues. CDR3: CVSRPSTSPGYEQYF. As DNA, the CDR3 is TGTGTCAGCAGGCCCTCGACTAGTCCAGGCTACGAGCAGTACTTC. Together with reference TRBV5-8 and TRBJ2-7, the CDR3 gives the full variable domain: EAGVTQSPTHLIKTRGQQATLRCSPISGHTSVYWYQQALGLGLQFLLWYDEGEERNRGNFPPRFSGRQFPNYSSELNVNALELEDSALYLCVSRPSTSPGYEQYFGPGTRLTVT.

This clone was observed at least ten times. The chain links TRBV4-1 to TRBJ2-3; no clear D gene. CDR1 is MGHRA and CDR2 is YSYEKL in the germline V gene. Trimming removed 1 base from V and 0 bases from J, with 8 bases in between. The CDR3 spans 15 residues. CDR3 nucleotides: TGCGCCAGCAGCCAAGTGGCGACTAGCACAGATACGCAGTATTTT. The encoded protein is CASSQVATSTDTQYF.

This clone was detected ten times or more. This chain links TRBV7-6 with TRBJ1-1, with D possibly matching TRBD1 (5 bases). Between the trimmed V and J ends, which lost 5 bases and 3 bases, there was a span of 10 bases. The CDR3 runs to 13 residues. Germline-derived CDR1 and CDR2 are SGHVS and FNYEAQ. This chain's CDR3 is CASSTRGYTEAFF. Here the CDR3 DNA reads TGTGCCAGCAGCACACGGGGGTACACTGAAGCTTTCTTT.

This clone was detected ten times or more. This chain connects TRBV6-1 to TRBJ1-1; no firm D call. Germline V gives CDR1 MNHNS, CDR2 SASEGT. Between the trimmed V and J ends, which lost 5 bases and 2 bases, there was a span of 12 bases. The CDR3 runs to 14 residues. CDR3 in DNA: TGTGCCAGCAGTTCGCCGCGGCCCAACACTGAAGCTTTCTTT. Translation gives CASSSPRPNTEAFF.

This clone has more than one count but fewer than ten. This chain joins TRBV6-1 and TRBJ2-1, with no clear D. This CDR3 has 11 residues. CDR1 MNHNS and CDR2 SASEGT come from the germline V gene. This chain's CDR3 is CAPEVYNEQFF. The DNA of the CDR3 is TGTGCACCAGAGGTATACAATGAGCAGTTCTTC.

Ten or more counts support this clone. The V gene is TRBV11-2, the J gene TRBJ1-1; D possibly corresponds to TRBD1 (5 bases). The ends were cut back, 0 bases at V and 2 bases at J, with 13 bases in the middle. Germline values: CDR1 SGHAT, CDR2 FQNNGV. There are 16 residues in the CDR3. CDR3 sequence (DNA): TGTGCCAGCAGCTTAGAATGGGGCCGGAGTAACACTGAAGCTTTCTTT. Translated, it gives CASSLEWGRSNTEAFF.

This clone was counted ten times or more. The germline gene is not matched at one end of the junction; a read error may be the cause. The rearrangement uses TRBV2 and TRBJ2-4; 7 nucleotides agree with TRBD2. The CDR3 spans 16 residues. Per germline, CDR1 SNHLY and CDR2 FYNNEI. DNA of the CDR3: TGTGCCAGCAGCGAAGACATGGGGGGGGCCAAAAACATTCAGTACTTC. Its translation: CASSEDMGGAKNIQYF.

This clone was recorded many times. This chain joins TRBV5-6 and TRBJ1-1; 9 bases fit TRBD1. The V gene's germline CDR1 is SGHDT and CDR2 YYEEEE. V shed 4 bases and J 5 bases; nucleotides not matched to a gene: 3. The CDR3 loop spans 13 amino acids. The CDR3 region is CASSGTGRTEAFF. CDR3 sequence (DNA): TGTGCCAGCAGCGGGACAGGGAGAACTGAAGCTTTCTTT. Supplemented by reference TRBV5-6 and TRBJ1-1, the full variable domain reads DAGVTQSPTHLIKTRGQQVTLRCSPKSGHDTVSWYQQALGQGPQFIFQYYEEEERQRGNFPDRFSGHQFPNYSSELNVNALLLGDSALYLCASSGTGRTEAFFGQGTRLTVV.

The table lists this clone with many counts. The chain recombines TRBV5-1 with TRBJ2-5, with D unresolved. Germline assignment: CDR1 SGHRS and CDR2 YFSETQ. This CDR3 region has 11 residues. Trimming removed 1 base from V and 5 bases from J, with 3 bases in between. DNA of the CDR3: TGCGCCAGCAGCTTGACGGAGACCCAGTACTTC. Its translation is CASSLTETQYF.

There are many counts of this clone. The chain couples TRBV6-6 to TRBJ1-1, with 10 bases lining up with TRBD1. Germline loops: CDR1 MNHNY, CDR2 SVGAGI (reference sequence). The CDR3 is 13 amino acids. The V segment lost 1 base and the J segment 8 bases; nucleotides outside the gene matches: 1. The CDR3 here is CASSYWDRGEAFF. The CDR3 nucleotides read TGTGCCAGCAGTTACTGGGACAGGGGCGAAGCTTTCTTT.

This chain links TRBV20-1 with TRBJ2-1; maybe TRBD2 (5 bases). CDR3 size: 13 residues. Deletions cut 3 bases from V and 12 bases from J, with 18 bases between. In germline, CDR1 is DFQATT, CDR2 SNEGSKA (reference sequence). The chain's CDR3 is CSASGIEGLWQFF. The DNA for the CDR3 is TGCAGTGCTAGCGGTATAGAGGGATTGTGGCAGTTCTTC.

This clone was found many times. V usage is TRBV3-1 and J usage is TRBJ1-1; D unclear. Germline V gives CDR1 LGHDT, CDR2 YNNKEL (reference sequence). The V and J ends lost 1 base and 1 base respectively, with 7 bases between them. The CDR3 covers 14 residues. In nucleotides, the CDR3 is TGTGCCAGCAGCCAAGCGGCAGGGAACACTGAAGCTTTCTTT. Translating gives CASSQAAGNTEAFF.

This clone is medium-sized (0.01 to 0.1%) in the sample. The chain joins TRBV6-1 to TRBJ1-2, with TRBD1 matching 8 bases. V trimming: 5 bases; J trimming: 3 bases; junction bases outside the gene matches: 5. The CDR3 has 14 residues. Germline-derived CDR1 and CDR2 are MNHNS and SASEGT. The CDR3 DNA is TGTGCCAGCAGTAACTACAGGGGGGACTATGGCTACACCTTC. Amino acids: CASSNYRGDYGYTF.

This clone counts as medium-sized. The chain recombines TRBV19 with TRBJ2-1; 11 bases map to TRBD2. CDR1 is LNHDA and CDR2 is SQIVND in the germline V gene (reference sequence). The CDR3 is made up of 15 amino acids. V lost 3 bases to trimming and J lost 6 bases; unmatched junction nucleotides: 4. In DNA form, the CDR3 reads TGTGCCAGTAGTATGACTAGCGGGGTCATCAATGAGCAGTTCTTC. Translation: CASSMTSGVINEQFF.

This chain joins TRBV7-2 and TRBJ2-7, with TRBD2 identical over 8 bases. Germline values: CDR1 SGHTA, CDR2 FQGNSA. This CDR3 comprises 15 residues. V gave up 7 bases and J gave up 6 bases; unmatched junction bases: 14. The CDR3: CASTRGGREEGEQYF. CDR3 DNA sequence: TGTGCCAGCACCCGGGGGGGGCGGGAGGAGGGCGAGCAGTACTTC. Supplemented by reference TRBV7-2 and TRBJ2-7, the full variable domain reads GAGVSQSPSNKVTEKGKDVELRCDPISGHTALYWYRQSLGQGLEFLIYFQGNSAPDKSGLPSDRFSAERTGGSVSTLTIQRTQQEDSAVYLCASTRGGREEGEQYFGPGTRLTVT.

The rearrangement uses TRBV30 and TRBJ1-6, with D unresolved. Looked up from germline, CDR1 is GTSNPN and CDR2 is SVGIG (reference sequence). Trimming left V 4 bases short and J 6 bases short, with 10 bases between. The CDR3 has 13 residues. CDR3 protein: CAWNGNSNSPLHF. The DNA of the CDR3 is TGTGCCTGGAATGGGAATAGTAATTCACCCCTCCACTTT.

Points on this clone: Since a much larger clone is just one base distant, this may be a read error. This chain joins TRBV2 and TRBJ2-5; D is unresolved. Per germline, CDR1 SNHLY and CDR2 FYNNEI. The length of the CDR3 is 14 residues. V was pared by 3 bases and J by 5 bases, with 13 bases between. CDR3 nucleotides: TGTGCCAGCAGTGACGGACGGTGTTGGGAGACCCAGTACTTC. It yields the protein CASSDGRCWETQYF.

This chain links TRBV13 with TRBJ1-6, with a weak D call TRBD1 (5 bases). The CDR3 has 14 amino acids. V lost 7 bases to trimming and J lost 10 bases, with 17 bases between them. Germline V gives CDR1 PRHDT, CDR2 FYEKMQ (reference sequence). CDR3 sequence: CASTPGALESPLHF. The CDR3 coding sequence is TGTGCCAGCACCCCCGGGGCGTTAGAGTCACCCCTCCACTTT.

In the case of this clone: The germline gene is not matched at one end of the junction; a read error may be the cause. V is TRBV20-1 and J is TRBJ2-3; D is possibly TRBD2 (5 bases). Germline V gene sequence: CDR1 DFQATT, CDR2 SNEGSKA (reference sequence). This CDR3 contains 15 residues. The CDR3 reads CSADEREGVSDTQDF. The CDR3 nucleotides read TGCAGTGCCGACGAGAGGGAAGGAGTTTCAGATACGCAGGATTTT.

This clone was found many times. The J gene is TRBJ2-7, the V gene TRBV6-1; 10 positions match TRBD1. This CDR3 has 15 residues. V gave up 8 bases and J gave up 4 bases; unmatched junction bases: 11. Germline values: CDR1 MNHNS, CDR2 SASEGT. CDR3 sequence reads: CASFPPPGQGYEQYF. The CDR3, as DNA: TGTGCCAGCTTCCCCCCACCGGGACAGGGGTACGAGCAGTACTTC.